The source of this T cell receptor beta chain is a study of shared clonotypes between healthy human individuals. The CDR3 totals 15 residues. Germline CDR1 reads MNHEY; CDR2 reads SMNVEV (reference sequence). The germline V and J ends were trimmed by 4 bases and 6 bases, with 18 bases remaining between them. Broader study findings: Clonotypes which were not shared had lower generation probabilities than clonotypes that all four donors shared. The represented genetic and exposure-history diversity was limited by the small number of donors. Compared with memory subsets, naive subsets generally had larger estimated richness.

Genomic DNA per cell subset filled all wells of several immunoSEQ plates. TCRdb's table, derived via immunoSEQ multiplex PCR, lists solely in-frame clones and lacks some. Of 2 million to 2.5 million clones in the sample, about nine tenths were seen once. With regard to this clone: Its antigen is not known.

This clonotype was sampled from a man aged 18 to 30 in good health. Some clones in this sample may be carry-over from other donors' samples. The genes are TRBV27 and TRBJ1-1; the D is unclear. Sequencing was done on a sample of naive CD4+ T cells from PBMCs. Subset given: CD45RA+ positively selected. The DNA for the CDR3 is TGTGCCAGCAGTTGGCAGCGGCCCCTGTTTGCTGAAGCTTTCTTT. Translation gives CASSWQRPLFAEAFF.